Reported below is one T cell receptor (beta chain). Its antigen is not identified. This sample was included in a study of shared clonotypes between healthy human individuals. Methods used by the authors: Junction-only sequences produced by ImmunoSEQ had no quality scores, so filtering differed. Profiling relied on immunoSEQ multiplex PCR, and the TCRdb table lists in-frame clones only, not all of them. D and trimming come from the DNA, and the V and J calls and clone size come from that table. The repertoire holds roughly 890,000 clones, with 80% to 95% as singletons. Naive CD8 cells lacked CD45RO, underwent positive selection for CCR7 and left out terminally differentiated effector memory CD45RA+ cells. Germline V gene data show CDR1 as PRHDT and CDR2 as FYEKMQ (reference sequence). This CDR3 region has 14 residues. Trimming cost V 4 bases and J 5 bases; bases outside gene matches: 3. Notes on the study in general: A handful of donors had around 5% of their naive CD4 clonotypes in common. Naive subsets generally exceeded memory subsets in estimated richness. Non-shared clonotypes showed lower generation probabilities than clonotypes common to all four donors.

This receptor was obtained from a man aged 25 to 40 in good health. Sequencing was performed on naive CD8+ T cells sorted from blood. The rearrangement links TRBV13 to TRBJ2-7; TRBD2 matches 12 bases. CDR3 DNA sequence: TGTGCCAGCAGCTCCGGACTAGCGGGAAACGAGCAGTACTTC. The encoded protein is CASSSGLAGNEQYF.